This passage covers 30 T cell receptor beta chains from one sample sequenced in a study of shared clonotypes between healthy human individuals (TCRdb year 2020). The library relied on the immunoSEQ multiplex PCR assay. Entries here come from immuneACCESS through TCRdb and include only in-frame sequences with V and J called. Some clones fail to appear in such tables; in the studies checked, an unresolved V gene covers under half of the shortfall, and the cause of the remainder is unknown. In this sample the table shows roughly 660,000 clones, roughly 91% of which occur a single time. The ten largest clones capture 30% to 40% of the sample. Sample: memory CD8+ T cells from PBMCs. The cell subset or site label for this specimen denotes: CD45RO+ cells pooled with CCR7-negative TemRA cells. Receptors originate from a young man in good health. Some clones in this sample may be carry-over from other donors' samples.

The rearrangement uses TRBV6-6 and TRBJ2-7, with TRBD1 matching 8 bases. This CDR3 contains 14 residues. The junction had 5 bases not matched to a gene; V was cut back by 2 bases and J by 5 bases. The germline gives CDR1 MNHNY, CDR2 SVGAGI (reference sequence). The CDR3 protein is CASSYLDRVNEQYF. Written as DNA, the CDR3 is TGTGCCAGCAGTTACCTGGACAGGGTGAACGAGCAGTACTTC.

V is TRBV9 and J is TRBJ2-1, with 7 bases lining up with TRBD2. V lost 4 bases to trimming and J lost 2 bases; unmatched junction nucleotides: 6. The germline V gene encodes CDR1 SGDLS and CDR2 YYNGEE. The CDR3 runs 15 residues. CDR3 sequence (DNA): TGTGCCAGCAGCTCGGCGGGAGACGCCTACAATGAGCAGTTCTTC. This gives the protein CASSSAGDAYNEQFF.

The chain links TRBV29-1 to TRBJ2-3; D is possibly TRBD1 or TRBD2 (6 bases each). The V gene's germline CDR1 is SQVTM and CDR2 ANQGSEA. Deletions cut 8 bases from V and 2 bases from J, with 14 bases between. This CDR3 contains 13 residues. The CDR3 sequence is CSSFWGATDTQYF. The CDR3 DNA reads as TGCAGCTCTTTCTGGGGGGCCACAGATACGCAGTATTTT.

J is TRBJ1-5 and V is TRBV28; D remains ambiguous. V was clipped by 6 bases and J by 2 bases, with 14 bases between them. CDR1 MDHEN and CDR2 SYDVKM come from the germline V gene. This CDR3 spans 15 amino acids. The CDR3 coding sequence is TGTGCCAGCAGCGGATTTCCCGGGGGCAATCAGCCCCAGCATTTT. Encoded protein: CASSGFPGGNQPQHF.

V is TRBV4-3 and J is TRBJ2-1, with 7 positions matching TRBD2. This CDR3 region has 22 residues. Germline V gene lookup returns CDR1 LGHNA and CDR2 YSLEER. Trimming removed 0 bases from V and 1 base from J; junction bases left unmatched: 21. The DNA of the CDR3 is TGCGCCAGCAGCCAAGATATCCCTGACGAGCGGGGTGGCTTAGTATCCTACAATGAGCAGTTCTTC. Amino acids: CASSQDIPDERGGLVSYNEQFF.

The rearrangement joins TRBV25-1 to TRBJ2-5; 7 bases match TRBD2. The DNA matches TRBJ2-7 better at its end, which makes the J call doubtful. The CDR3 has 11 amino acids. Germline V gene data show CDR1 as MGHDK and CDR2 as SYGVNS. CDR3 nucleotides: TGTGCCAGCGGGGGGGAAGGCGAGCAGTACTTC. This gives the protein CASGGEGEQYF.

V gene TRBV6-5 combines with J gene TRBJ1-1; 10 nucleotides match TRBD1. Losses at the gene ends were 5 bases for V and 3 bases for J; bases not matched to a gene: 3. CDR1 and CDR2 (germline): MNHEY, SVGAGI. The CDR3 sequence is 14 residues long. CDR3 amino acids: CASSDRGQYTEAFF. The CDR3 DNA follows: TGTGCCAGCAGTGACAGGGGGCAGTACACTGAAGCTTTCTTT.

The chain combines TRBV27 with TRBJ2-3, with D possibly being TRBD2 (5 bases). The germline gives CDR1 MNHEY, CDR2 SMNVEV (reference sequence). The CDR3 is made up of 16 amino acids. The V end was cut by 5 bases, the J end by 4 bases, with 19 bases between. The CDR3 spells CASSDLLNLGADTQYF. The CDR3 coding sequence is TGTGCCAGCAGTGATCTCCTAAATCTGGGAGCAGATACGCAGTATTTT.

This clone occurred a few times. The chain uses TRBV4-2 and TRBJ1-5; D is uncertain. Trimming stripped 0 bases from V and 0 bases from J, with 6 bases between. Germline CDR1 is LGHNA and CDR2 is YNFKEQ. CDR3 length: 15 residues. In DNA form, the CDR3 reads TGTGCCAGCAGCCAAGAGATCGGTAGCAATCAGCCCCAGCATTTT. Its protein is CASSQEIGSNQPQHF.

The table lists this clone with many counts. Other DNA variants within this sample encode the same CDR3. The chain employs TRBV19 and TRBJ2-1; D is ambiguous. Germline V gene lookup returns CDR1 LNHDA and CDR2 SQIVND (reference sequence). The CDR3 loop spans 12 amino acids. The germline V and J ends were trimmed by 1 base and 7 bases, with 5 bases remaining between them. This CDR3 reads CASSIGRNEQFF. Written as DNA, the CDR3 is TGTGCCAGTAGTATAGGGCGGAATGAGCAGTTCTTC. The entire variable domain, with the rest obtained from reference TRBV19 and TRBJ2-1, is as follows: DGGITQSPKYLFRKEGQNVTLSCEQNLNHDAMYWYRQDPGQGLRLIYYSQIVNDFQKGDIAEGYSVSREKKESFPLTVTSAQKNPTAFYLCASSIGRNEQFFGPGTRLTVL.

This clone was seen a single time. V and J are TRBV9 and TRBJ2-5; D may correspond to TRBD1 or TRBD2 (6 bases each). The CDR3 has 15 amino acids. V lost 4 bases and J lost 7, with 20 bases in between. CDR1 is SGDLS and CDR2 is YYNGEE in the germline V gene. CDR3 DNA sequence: TGTGCCAGCAGCTCCCCCGGACGGGGGCCTTGGACCCAGTACTTC. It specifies CASSSPGRGPWTQYF.

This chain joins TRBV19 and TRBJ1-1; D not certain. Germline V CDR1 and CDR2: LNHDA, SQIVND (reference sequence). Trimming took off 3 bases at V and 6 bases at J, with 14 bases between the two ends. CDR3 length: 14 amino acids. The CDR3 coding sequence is TGTGCCAGTAGTATCCCCCGGGTTGGCCCTGAAGCTTTCTTT. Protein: CASSIPRVGPEAFF.

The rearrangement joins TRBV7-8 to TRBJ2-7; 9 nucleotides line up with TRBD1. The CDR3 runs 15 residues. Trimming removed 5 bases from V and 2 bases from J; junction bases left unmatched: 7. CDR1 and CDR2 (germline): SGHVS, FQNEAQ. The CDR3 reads CASSGRDRVTYEQYF. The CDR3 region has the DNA TGTGCCAGCAGCGGCCGGGACAGGGTGACCTACGAGCAGTACTTC.

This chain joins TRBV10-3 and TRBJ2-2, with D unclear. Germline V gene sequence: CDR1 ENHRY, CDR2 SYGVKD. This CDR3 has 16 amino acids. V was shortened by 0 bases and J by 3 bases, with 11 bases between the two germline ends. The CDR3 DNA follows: TGTGCCATCAGTGAGTCTAGAACACTATACACCGGGGAGCTGTTTTTT. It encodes CAISESRTLYTGELFF.

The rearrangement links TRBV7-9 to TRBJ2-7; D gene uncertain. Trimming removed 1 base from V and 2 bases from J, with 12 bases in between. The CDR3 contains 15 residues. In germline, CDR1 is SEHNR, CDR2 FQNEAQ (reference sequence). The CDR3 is CASSLGPGYPYEQYF. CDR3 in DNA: TGTGCCAGCAGCTTAGGGCCAGGCTACCCCTACGAGCAGTACTTC.

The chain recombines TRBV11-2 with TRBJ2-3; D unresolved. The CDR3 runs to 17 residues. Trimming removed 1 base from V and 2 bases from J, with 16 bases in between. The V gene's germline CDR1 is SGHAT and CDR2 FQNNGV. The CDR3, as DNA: TGTGCCAGCAGCTTAGTCGTCGAAAACAGCTACACAGATACGCAGTATTTT. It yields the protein CASSLVVENSYTDTQYF.

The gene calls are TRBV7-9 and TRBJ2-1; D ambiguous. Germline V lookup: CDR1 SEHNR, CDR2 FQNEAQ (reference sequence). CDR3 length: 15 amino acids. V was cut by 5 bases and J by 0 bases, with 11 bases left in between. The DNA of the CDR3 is TGTGCCAGCAGCCGAGACGCAAACTCCTACAATGAGCAGTTCTTC. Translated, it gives CASSRDANSYNEQFF.

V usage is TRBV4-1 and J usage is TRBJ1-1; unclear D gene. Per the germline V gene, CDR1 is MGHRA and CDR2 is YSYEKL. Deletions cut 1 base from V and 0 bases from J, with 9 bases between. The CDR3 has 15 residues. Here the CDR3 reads CASSQVGRLNTEAFF. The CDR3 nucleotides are TGCGCCAGCAGCCAAGTGGGCAGGTTGAACACTGAAGCTTTCTTT.

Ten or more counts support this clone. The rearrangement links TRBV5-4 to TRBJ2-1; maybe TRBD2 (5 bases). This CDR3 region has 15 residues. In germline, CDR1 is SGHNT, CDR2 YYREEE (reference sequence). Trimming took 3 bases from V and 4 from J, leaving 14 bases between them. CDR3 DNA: TGTGCCAGCAGCTATGAGCGGAACCTATACAATGAGCAGTTCTTC. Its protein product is CASSYERNLYNEQFF.

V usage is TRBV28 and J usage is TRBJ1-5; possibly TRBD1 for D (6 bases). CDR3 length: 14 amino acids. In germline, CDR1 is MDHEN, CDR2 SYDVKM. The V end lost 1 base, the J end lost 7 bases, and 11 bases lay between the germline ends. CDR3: CASSLLRGGQPQHF. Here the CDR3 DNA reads TGTGCCAGCAGTTTATTGAGGGGGGGACAGCCCCAGCATTTT.

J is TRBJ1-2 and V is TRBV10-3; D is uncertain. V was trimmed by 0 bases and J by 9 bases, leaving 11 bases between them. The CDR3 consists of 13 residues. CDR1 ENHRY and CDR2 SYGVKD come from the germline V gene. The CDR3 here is CAISESTYWSYTF. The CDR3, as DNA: TGTGCCATCAGTGAGTCGACGTACTGGAGCTACACCTTC.

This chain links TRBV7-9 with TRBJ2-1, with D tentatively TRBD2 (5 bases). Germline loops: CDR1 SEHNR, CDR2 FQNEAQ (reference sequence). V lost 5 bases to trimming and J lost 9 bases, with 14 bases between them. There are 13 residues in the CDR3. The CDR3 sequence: CASSPEEDPEQFF. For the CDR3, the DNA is TGTGCCAGCAGCCCAGAGGAGGACCCTGAGCAGTTCTTC.

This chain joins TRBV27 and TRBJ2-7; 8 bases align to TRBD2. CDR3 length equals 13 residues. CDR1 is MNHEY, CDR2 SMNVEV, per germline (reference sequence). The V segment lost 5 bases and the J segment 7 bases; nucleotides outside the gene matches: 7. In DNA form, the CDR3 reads TGTGCCAGCAGTCCGGGGGGGGCGCGGGAGCAGTACTTC. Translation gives CASSPGGAREQYF.

The CDR3 sequence: CASSPGAGVTEAFF. In nucleotides, the CDR3 is TGTGCCAGCAGTCCCGGCGCGGGGGTCACTGAAGCTTTCTTT. V and J are TRBV27 and TRBJ1-1, with D perhaps TRBD1 (5 bases). The V gene's germline CDR1 is MNHEY and CDR2 SMNVEV (reference sequence). V was trimmed by 5 bases and J by 4 bases, leaving 14 bases between them. The CDR3 has 14 residues.

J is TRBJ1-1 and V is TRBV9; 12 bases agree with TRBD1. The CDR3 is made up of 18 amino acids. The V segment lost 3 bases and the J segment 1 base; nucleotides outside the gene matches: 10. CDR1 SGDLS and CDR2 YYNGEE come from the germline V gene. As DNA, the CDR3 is TGTGCCAGCAGCGGTACCCGGGGACAGGGGGCGGGGAACACTGAAGCTTTCTTT. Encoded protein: CASSGTRGQGAGNTEAFF.

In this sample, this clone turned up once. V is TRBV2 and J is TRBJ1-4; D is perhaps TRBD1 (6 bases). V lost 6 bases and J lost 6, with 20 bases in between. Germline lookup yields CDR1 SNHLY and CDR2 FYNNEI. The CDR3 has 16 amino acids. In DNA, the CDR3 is TGTGCCAGCAGAGATCCCTCAGGGGTCGCAGATGAAAAACTGTTTTTT. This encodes CASRDPSGVADEKLFF.

In nucleotides, the CDR3 is TGTGCCAGCAGCCCTATATTACGCGGGGATCACACCATATATTTT. Amino acid sequence: CASSPILRGDHTIYF. V usage is TRBV28 and J usage is TRBJ1-3; D uncertain. Germline-derived CDR1 and CDR2 are MDHEN and SYDVKM. Trimming took 6 bases from V and 8 from J, leaving 20 bases between them. The CDR3 is 15 amino acids.

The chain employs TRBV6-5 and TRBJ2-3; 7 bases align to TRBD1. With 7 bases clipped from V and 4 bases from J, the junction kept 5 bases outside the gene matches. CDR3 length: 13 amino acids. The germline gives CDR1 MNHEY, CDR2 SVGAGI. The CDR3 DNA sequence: TGTGCCAGCACGAGGGGGCCGGCAGATACGCAGTATTTT. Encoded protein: CASTRGPADTQYF.

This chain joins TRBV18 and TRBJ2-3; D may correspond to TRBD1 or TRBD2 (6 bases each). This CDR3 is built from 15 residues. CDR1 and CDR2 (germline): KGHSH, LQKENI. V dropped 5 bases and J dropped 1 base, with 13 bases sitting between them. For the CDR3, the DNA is TGTGCCAGCTCAAGGGGGGACACTCGCACAGATACGCAGTATTTT. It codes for CASSRGDTRTDTQYF. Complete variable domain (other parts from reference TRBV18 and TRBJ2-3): NAGVMQNPRHLVRRRGQEARLRCSPMKGHSHVYWYRQLPEEGLKFMVYLQKENIIDESGMPKERFSAEFPKEGPSILRIQQVVRGDSAAYFCASSRGDTRTDTQYFGPGTRLTVL.

For the CDR3, the DNA is TGTGCCAGCAGTTTTCCAGGGGCAACTACCTACGAGCAGTACTTC. Residues: CASSFPGATTYEQYF. The chain joins TRBV27 to TRBJ2-7; a weak D match, TRBD1 (6 bases). Trimming took off 3 bases at V and 2 bases at J, with 14 bases between the two ends. The CDR3 consists of 15 residues. In germline, CDR1 is MNHEY, CDR2 SMNVEV (reference sequence).